Following are 5 T cell receptor beta chains from one sample sequenced in a study of T cells in women clearing cervical HPV infection. Here immunoSEQ multiplex PCR was the method, and the copy in TCRdb shows in-frame clones only, minus some. The table lists tens of thousands of clones. The sequenced sample was blood buffy coat. The source is a woman between 18 and 75 years old with a cervical HPV16 infection that either progressed to CIN3+ or cleared (not recorded which).

A remark on this clone: The read gets to within 3 residues of the CDR3 end, and the germline J gene fills in the rest. The chain employs TRBV7-9 and TRBJ1-2; D not resolved. Germline-derived CDR1 and CDR2 are SEHNR and FQNEAQ (reference sequence). The CDR3 length is 13 residues. The CDR3 sequence: CASSLDLLRAYTF. Incomplete CDR3 DNA: TGTGCCAGCAGCTTAGATCTTCTTAGGGCC.

Notes on this clone: The read comes to an end 3 residues before the CDR3 does, leaving the germline J gene to fill in the end. J is TRBJ2-5 and V is TRBV10-3; tentatively, D is TRBD1 (6 bases). V lost 0 bases and J lost 5, with 13 bases in between. Germline CDR1 is ENHRY and CDR2 is SYGVKD. The CDR3 spans 15 residues. Partial CDR3 DNA: TGTGCCATCAGTGAGTCTAGAGGGGGTGGCGAGACC. Translating gives CAISESRGGGET. The whole CDR3 protein reads CAISESRGGGETQYF.

On this clone itself: Read coverage stops 3 residues before the CDR3 terminus; the germline J gene supplies the remainder. This chain joins TRBV6-4 and TRBJ2-1, with 10 positions matching TRBD2. V shed 5 bases and J 5 bases; nucleotides not matched to a gene: 6. In germline, CDR1 is MRHNA, CDR2 SNTAGT. The CDR3 runs 15 residues. CDR3 residues: CASSSLAGPHNEQFF. The sequenced CDR3 bases are TGTGCCAGCAGTTCACTAGCGGGACCCCACAATGAG.

A remark on this clone: Read sequence stops 3 residues before the CDR3 end, and the germline J gene provides the missing end. The chain couples TRBV5-1 to TRBJ1-4; 7 nucleotides match TRBD1. Germline V gene sequence: CDR1 SGHRS, CDR2 YFSETQ. The CDR3 is 13 residues long. V was clipped by 8 bases and J by 3 bases; unmatched bases: 4. The CDR3 loop reads CASSTGSNEKLFF. The part of the CDR3 DNA that was read is TGCGCCAGTTCGACAGGGTCTAATGAAAAA.

Details on this clone: The missing CDR3 end, 3 residues past where the read stops, is filled in from the germline J gene. V is TRBV5-6 and J is TRBJ2-7, with 7 bases lining up with TRBD2. Germline CDR1 SGHDT, CDR2 YYEEEE. Trimming at V came to 5 bases and at J to 1 base, leaving 3 bases not matched to a gene. This CDR3 has 13 amino acids. The DNA read from the CDR3 is TGTGCCAGCAGTGGGGGGGGGTCCTACGAG. The encoded protein is CASSGGGSYE. The full CDR3 protein reads CASSGGGSYEQYF.